Given below is one T cell receptor beta chain in context. Its antigen is currently unknown. The data stem from a study of T cell responses to AZD1222 COVID-19 vaccine. Study results and limitations: Two AZD1222 administrations were followed by greater Spike-specific TCR breadth and depth. White British ancestry dominated among donors, who included more females, and clonal diversity was possibly underestimated. Repertoire samples came only from after the peak T cell response.

Looked up from germline, CDR1 is SGHAT and CDR2 is FQNNGV. V lost 5 bases, J lost 0 bases, and 13 bases lay in between. The CDR3 has 15 amino acids. Method: immunoSEQ multiplex PCR; TCRdb's copy keeps in-frame clones and lacks some. The table shows about 260,000 clones, with over 90% occurring only once. The clonotype was recovered from an adult in good health. This chain links TRBV11-2 with TRBJ1-1; maybe TRBD1 (5 bases). The sequencing used peripheral blood, collected on day 0 of AZD1222 vaccination. The CDR3 sequence is CASSPPGTLNTEAFF. Here the CDR3 DNA reads TGTGCCAGCAGCCCCCCCGGGACGTTGAACACTGAAGCTTTCTTT.